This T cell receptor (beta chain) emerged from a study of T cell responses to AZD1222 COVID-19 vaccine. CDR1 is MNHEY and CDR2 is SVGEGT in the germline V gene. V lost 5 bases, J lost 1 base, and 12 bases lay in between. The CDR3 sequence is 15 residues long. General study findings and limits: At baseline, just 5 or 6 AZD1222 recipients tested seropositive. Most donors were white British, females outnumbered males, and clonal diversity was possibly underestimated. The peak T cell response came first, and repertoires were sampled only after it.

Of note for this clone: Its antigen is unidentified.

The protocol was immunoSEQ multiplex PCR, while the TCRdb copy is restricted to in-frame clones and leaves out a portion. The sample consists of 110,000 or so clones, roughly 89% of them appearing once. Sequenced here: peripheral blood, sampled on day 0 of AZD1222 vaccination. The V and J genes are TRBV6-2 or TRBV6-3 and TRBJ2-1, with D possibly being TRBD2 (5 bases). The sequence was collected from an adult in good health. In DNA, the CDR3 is TGTGCCAGCAGTCCGTGGACTTATTCCTACAATGAGCAGTTCTTC. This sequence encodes CASSPWTYSYNEQFF.